This entry lists 23 T cell receptor beta chains sequenced from one sample in a study of blood T cell repertoires in COVID-19. The protocol was immunoSEQ multiplex PCR, while the TCRdb copy is restricted to in-frame clones and leaves out a portion. The profile covers approximately 350,000 clones, with about 90% appearing a single time and just under 3% taken by the ten largest. Sequencing was performed on PBMCs or T cells enriched from blood (not recorded which). These receptor sequences come from a woman in her 30s who had recovered from COVID-19.

This clone was seen a single time. This rearrangement joins TRBV27 to TRBJ1-5; the D is unclear. Germline V gene lookup returns CDR1 MNHEY and CDR2 SMNVEV (reference sequence). The CDR3 has 15 amino acids. Trimming removed 7 bases from V and 0 bases from J, with 13 bases in between. The CDR3 loop reads CASTLKANSNQPQHF. In DNA form, the CDR3 reads TGTGCCAGCACCCTCAAAGCGAATAGCAATCAGCCCCAGCATTTT.

The chain carries TRBV30 and TRBJ2-7; tentative D call: TRBD1 (5 bases). Looked up from germline, CDR1 is GTSNPN and CDR2 is SVGIG (reference sequence). Trimming cost V 2 bases and J 2 bases, with 10 bases left between them. The CDR3 runs 13 residues. CDR3 protein: CAWSLDNTYEQYF. CDR3 in DNA: TGTGCCTGGAGTTTGGACAATACCTACGAGCAGTACTTC.

This clone has a single count. The V gene is TRBV5-4, the J gene TRBJ1-6, with TRBD1 as a possible D gene (6 bases). V dropped 6 bases and J dropped 10 bases, with 17 bases sitting between them. The CDR3 runs 14 residues. From germline, CDR1 is SGHNT and CDR2 YYREEE (reference sequence). CDR3 DNA sequence: TGTGCCAGCAACGTAAGGGGGACGGAGTCACCCCTCCACTTT. Residues: CASNVRGTESPLHF.

This chain connects TRBV15 to TRBJ2-7; 10 positions agree with TRBD2. The germline V gene encodes CDR1 LNHNV and CDR2 YYDKDF (reference sequence). This CDR3 has 15 amino acids. The V segment lost 1 base and the J segment 6 bases; nucleotides outside the gene matches: 6. CDR3 sequence (DNA): TGTGCCACCAGCAGAGCCGGGACTAGCGAAGGCGAGCAGTACTTC. It codes for CATSRAGTSEGEQYF.

This sequence joins TRBV6-6 and TRBJ1-2, with D possibly being TRBD1 (5 bases). The germline gives CDR1 MNHNY, CDR2 SVGAGI (reference sequence). Trimming cost V 7 bases and J 3 bases, with 12 bases left between them. CDR3 length equals 13 residues. The CDR3 here is CASTRKTDYGYTF. The CDR3 DNA reads TGTGCCAGCACCAGAAAGACAGACTATGGCTACACCTTC.

The chain recombines TRBV9 with TRBJ1-1, with D unresolved. The CDR3 consists of 14 residues. The germline gives CDR1 SGDLS, CDR2 YYNGEE. V gave up 4 bases and J gave up 5 bases, with 15 bases separating them. The CDR3 sequence: CASSLPGGDTEAFF. In nucleotides, the CDR3 is TGTGCCAGCAGCCTCCCCGGCGGGGATACTGAAGCTTTCTTT. The complete variable domain, with remaining parts taken from reference TRBV9 and TRBJ1-1, reads DSGVTQTPKHLITATGQRVTLRCSPRSGDLSVYWYQQSLDQGLQFLIQYYNGEERAKGNILERFSAQQFPDLHSELNLSSLELGDSALYFCASSLPGGDTEAFFGQGTRLTVV.

The V call is TRBV5-4, the J call TRBJ2-7; 8 bases are shared with TRBD1. The CDR3 is 15 residues long. Germline values: CDR1 SGHNT, CDR2 YYREEE (reference sequence). The trim removed 0 bases at V and 2 bases at J, leaving 4 bases unmatched. The CDR3, as DNA: TGTGCCAGCAGCTTGGGGACAGGGATCCCCTACGAGCAGTACTTC. This translates into CASSLGTGIPYEQYF.

This clone appeared a few times. This rearrangement joins TRBV7-9 to TRBJ1-4, with TRBD1 matching over 7 bases. CDR1 is SEHNR, CDR2 FQNEAQ, per germline (reference sequence). The CDR3 length is 16 residues. Losses at the gene ends were 5 bases for V and 2 bases for J; bases not matched to a gene: 8. The DNA for the CDR3 is TGTGCCAGCAGCACGGAAGGGGGCACTACTAATGAAAAACTGTTTTTT. This encodes CASSTEGGTTNEKLFF.

This chain joins TRBV27 and TRBJ2-2; D gene ambiguous. CDR3 length: 13 amino acids. V lost 4 bases, J lost 9 bases, and 12 bases lay in between. CDR1 and CDR2 from the germline V gene are MNHEY and SMNVEV (reference sequence). CDR3 sequence (DNA): TGTGCCAGCAGTTCCCCGCGAGGTCGGGAGCTGTTTTTT. Translation gives CASSSPRGRELFF.

The chain has TRBV27 and TRBJ1-2; the match to TRBD1 covers 7 bases. This CDR3 spans 14 amino acids. Germline V gene data show CDR1 as MNHEY and CDR2 as SMNVEV (reference sequence). The V gene end was trimmed by 6 bases and the J gene end by 8 bases; junction bases not matched to a gene: 12. This chain's CDR3 is CASSPMTGRGGYTF. The CDR3 coding sequence is TGTGCCAGCAGCCCTATGACAGGGCGCGGCGGCTACACCTTC.

The chain uses TRBV7-8 and TRBJ1-2; maybe TRBD1 (5 bases). The CDR3 is 14 residues long. V was cut by 4 bases and J by 5 bases, with 14 bases left in between. Germline CDR1 reads SGHVS; CDR2 reads FQNEAQ. The CDR3 loop is CASSSDGGGYGYTF. CDR3 DNA: TGTGCCAGCAGCTCCGACGGGGGGGGTTATGGCTACACCTTC.

V usage is TRBV20-1 and J usage is TRBJ1-2, with D hard to call. CDR1 DFQATT and CDR2 SNEGSKA come from the germline V gene (reference sequence). The V gene lost 3 bases and the J gene lost 8 bases, with 10 bases spanning the gap. CDR3 length: 11 residues. CDR3 nucleotide sequence: TGCAGTGCTAGGGGTTTGGGCGGCTACACCTTC. This gives the protein CSARGLGGYTF.

This clone was counted once. The CDR3 loop reads CASSISRSSYEQYF. The DNA of the CDR3 is TGTGCCAGTAGTATATCGCGGTCCTCCTACGAGCAGTACTTC. The chain has TRBV19 and TRBJ2-7; D is undetermined. Trimming shortened V by 2 bases and J by 0 bases, and 8 bases separated the two germline ends. The length of the CDR3 is 14 residues. The germline V gene has CDR1 LNHDA and CDR2 SQIVND (reference sequence).

The chain couples TRBV7-9 to TRBJ2-5; 14 bases fit TRBD2. Germline V gene data show CDR1 as SEHNR and CDR2 as FQNEAQ (reference sequence). CDR3 length equals 16 residues. V lost 5 bases to trimming and J lost 5 bases; unmatched junction nucleotides: 7. CDR3 region: CASSPRLAGGRETQYF. CDR3 coding DNA: TGTGCCAGCAGCCCACGACTAGCGGGGGGGCGGGAGACCCAGTACTTC.

The rearrangement joins TRBV2 to TRBJ2-3, with D possibly matching TRBD2 (6 bases). This CDR3 comprises 15 residues. Germline-derived CDR1 and CDR2 are SNHLY and FYNNEI. The V end lost 7 bases, the J end lost 1 base, and 15 bases lay between the germline ends. CDR3: CASIPPGGRTDTQYF. CDR3 DNA sequence: TGTGCCAGCATACCCCCCGGGGGACGCACAGATACGCAGTATTTT.

The V and J genes are TRBV9 and TRBJ2-2, with 11 bases lining up with TRBD2. The CDR3 loop spans 17 amino acids. Germline trimming cut 3 bases from V and 1 base from J; bases unmatched to any gene: 5. Germline assignment: CDR1 SGDLS and CDR2 YYNGEE. The CDR3 DNA is TGTGCCAGCAGCGAAGGGACTAGCGGAAGGAACACCGGGGAGCTGTTTTTT. It specifies CASSEGTSGRNTGELFF.

The chain has TRBV29-1 and TRBJ2-1; 8 positions match TRBD2. The CDR3 consists of 17 residues. Looked up from germline, CDR1 is SQVTM and CDR2 is ANQGSEA. V shed 1 base and J 2 bases; nucleotides not matched to a gene: 10. The CDR3 loop is CSVEGALAGGTYNEQFF. For the CDR3, the DNA is TGCAGCGTTGAAGGGGCCTTGGCGGGAGGAACCTACAATGAGCAGTTCTTC.

This CDR3 reads CASSLALRQGFPYEQYF. The DNA for the CDR3 is TGTGCCAGCAGCTTGGCTCTAAGGCAGGGATTCCCCTACGAGCAGTACTTC. V gene TRBV5-6 combines with J gene TRBJ2-7, with TRBD1 as a possible D gene (5 bases). Trimming shortened V by 0 bases and J by 2 bases, and 18 bases separated the two germline ends. The CDR3 loop spans 17 amino acids. Looked up from germline, CDR1 is SGHDT and CDR2 is YYEEEE.

The rearrangement uses TRBV4-1 and TRBJ1-1; 11 bases line up with TRBD1. The CDR3 contains 19 residues. Germline V gene data show CDR1 as MGHRA and CDR2 as YSYEKL. The trim removed 5 bases at V and 3 bases at J, leaving 17 bases unmatched. The CDR3 region is CASSLRNPGQGVQYTEAFF. Written as DNA, the CDR3 is TGCGCCAGCAGCTTACGAAATCCGGGACAGGGGGTTCAGTACACTGAAGCTTTCTTT.

This clone has more than one count but fewer than ten. The gene calls are TRBV9 and TRBJ1-2; 7 positions agree with TRBD1. This CDR3 contains 15 residues. Germline V gene data show CDR1 as SGDLS and CDR2 as YYNGEE. J gave up 0 bases and V 4 bases, and 6 bases lay outside the gene matches. DNA of the CDR3: TGTGCCAGCAGCCCCCGGACAGGCTCTAACTATGGCTACACCTTC. Its protein is CASSPRTGSNYGYTF.

This clone has only one observation. The rearrangement uses TRBV6-2 or TRBV6-3 and TRBJ1-2; D may be TRBD1 (5 bases). The CDR3 loop spans 13 amino acids. Germline CDR1 MNHEY, CDR2 SVGEGT. Trimming shortened V by 4 bases and J by 6 bases, and 12 bases separated the two germline ends. The CDR3 DNA follows: TGTGCCAGCAGTTCCTTCAGGGCGGATGGCTACACCTTC. Translation: CASSSFRADGYTF.

The CDR3 spells CASYEEGSNEKLFF. The DNA for the CDR3 is TGTGCCAGCTACGAGGAGGGATCTAATGAAAAACTGTTTTTT. V and J are TRBV28 and TRBJ1-4; D not resolved. Germline CDR1 and CDR2: MDHEN and SYDVKM. The CDR3 spans 14 residues. With 8 bases removed from V and 3 bases from J, the gap between germline ends came to 13 bases.

The genes are TRBV28 and TRBJ1-1; no firm D call. The CDR3 has 17 amino acids. Trimming removed 6 bases from V and 5 bases from J, with 25 bases in between. Germline CDR1 and CDR2: MDHEN and SYDVKM. The CDR3 loop is CASRLIEVGRGGTEAFF. Here the CDR3 DNA reads TGTGCCAGCAGACTCATTGAAGTCGGCCGGGGAGGGACTGAAGCTTTCTTT.